Reported below is one TCR beta chain. This sample stems from a study of blood T cell repertoires in COVID-19. Looking at the study overall: Some COVID-19 samples were acute and others convalescent; all came from the United States, Italy and Spain. In each case, the material was cDNA or gDNA derived from T cells, B-cell-depleted T cells, or PBMCs.

The CDR3 extends over 13 amino acids. Germline CDR1 and CDR2: DFQATT and SNEGSKA (reference sequence). V dropped 3 bases and J dropped 5 bases, with 12 bases sitting between them. Per the original data handling: Quantification of nucleated cells was approximated via reference gene primer amplification. Some clones are missing from TCRdb's copy, which holds only in-frame ones; the method was immunoSEQ multiplex PCR. V and J calls plus clone size are reproduced from that table; the DNA served to infer D and trimming. The sample comprises about 150,000 clones, approximately 88% of which are singletons, and less than 2.5% rests with the top ten.

The rearrangement links TRBV20-1 to TRBJ2-3; no reliable D call. This clonotype was obtained from a man in his 70s with acute or convalescent COVID-19. Sequencing used peripheral blood. The CDR3 is CSASWRPQDTQYF. CDR3 in DNA: TGCAGTGCTAGTTGGAGACCACAAGATACGCAGTATTTT.